This T cell receptor beta chain was identified during a study of cytomegalovirus exposure and HLA in healthy donors. Donors were nominally healthy when sampled, though unrecorded immune exposures were likely. This CDR3 comprises 15 residues. V lost 8 bases, J lost 7 bases, and 13 bases stayed unmatched. From germline, CDR1 is SNHLY and CDR2 FYNNEI. The primer mix had 60 Vbeta and 13 Jbeta primers. Using immunoSEQ multiplex PCR, the repertoire was profiled, and TCRdb retains in-frame clones only, with some absent. The sample lists around 100,000 clones, less than 85% occurring once. Material: PBMCs. The sequence was obtained from a woman aged 55-70 years in good health and CMV-seropositive. The chain joins TRBV2 to TRBJ2-2; 7 bases match TRBD1. The CDR3: CASGHRRGQDGELFF. As DNA, the CDR3 is TGTGCCAGCGGCCATCGAAGGGGGCAAGACGGGGAGCTGTTTTTT.